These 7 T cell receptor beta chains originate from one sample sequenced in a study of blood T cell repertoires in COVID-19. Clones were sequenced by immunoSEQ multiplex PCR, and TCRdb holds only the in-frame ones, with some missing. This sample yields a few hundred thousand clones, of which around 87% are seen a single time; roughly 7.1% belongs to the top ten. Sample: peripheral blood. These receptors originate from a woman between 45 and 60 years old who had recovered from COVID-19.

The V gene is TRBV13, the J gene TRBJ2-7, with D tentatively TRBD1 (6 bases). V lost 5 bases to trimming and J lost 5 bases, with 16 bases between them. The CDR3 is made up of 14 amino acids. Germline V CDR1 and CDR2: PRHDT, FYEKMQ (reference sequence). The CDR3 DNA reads TGTGCCAGCAGCAGACAGGTTACCCCCAACGAGCAGTACTTC. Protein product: CASSRQVTPNEQYF. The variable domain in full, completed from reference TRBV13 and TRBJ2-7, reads AAGVIQSPRHLIKEKRETATLKCYPIPRHDTVYWYQQGPGQDPQFLISFYEKMQSDKGSIPDRFSAQQFSDYHSELNMSSLELGDSALYFCASSRQVTPNEQYFGPGTRLTVT.

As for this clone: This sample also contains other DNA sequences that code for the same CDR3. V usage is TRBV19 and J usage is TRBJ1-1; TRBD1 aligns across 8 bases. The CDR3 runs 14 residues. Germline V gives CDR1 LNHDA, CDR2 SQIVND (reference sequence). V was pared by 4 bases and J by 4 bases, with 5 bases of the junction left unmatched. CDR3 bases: TGTGCCAGTAGTACCCAGGGGGCCGGCACTGAAGCTTTCTTT. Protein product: CASSTQGAGTEAFF.

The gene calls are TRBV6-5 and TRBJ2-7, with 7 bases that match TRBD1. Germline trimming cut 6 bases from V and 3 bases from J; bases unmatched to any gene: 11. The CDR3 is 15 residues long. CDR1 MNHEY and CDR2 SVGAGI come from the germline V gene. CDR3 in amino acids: CASRADRVFLYEQYF. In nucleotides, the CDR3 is TGTGCCAGCAGAGCAGACAGGGTCTTCCTCTACGAGCAGTACTTC.

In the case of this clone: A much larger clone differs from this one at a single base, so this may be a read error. The CDR3 nucleotides are TGTGCCAGCAGCTTGGGACAGCTCTACGAGCAGTACTTC. Amino acid sequence: CASSLGQLYEQYF. V gene TRBV5-6 combines with J gene TRBJ2-7; perhaps TRBD1 as D (5 bases). Trimming removed 0 bases from V and 3 bases from J, with 7 bases in between. CDR3 length: 13 amino acids. Germline V gene sequence: CDR1 SGHDT, CDR2 YYEEEE.

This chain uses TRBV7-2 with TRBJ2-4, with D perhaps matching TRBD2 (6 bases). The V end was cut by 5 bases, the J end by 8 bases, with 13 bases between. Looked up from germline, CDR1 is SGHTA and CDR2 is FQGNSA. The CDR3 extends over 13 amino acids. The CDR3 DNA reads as TGTGCCAGCAGCCAGACTAGTTTTCACATTCAGTACTTC. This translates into CASSQTSFHIQYF.

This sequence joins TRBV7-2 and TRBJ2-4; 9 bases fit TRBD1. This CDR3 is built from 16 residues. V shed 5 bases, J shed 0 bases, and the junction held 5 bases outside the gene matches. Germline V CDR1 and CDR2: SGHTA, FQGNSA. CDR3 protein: CASSPRTGVAKNIQYF. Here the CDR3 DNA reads TGTGCCAGCAGCCCCCGGACAGGGGTAGCCAAAAACATTCAGTACTTC.

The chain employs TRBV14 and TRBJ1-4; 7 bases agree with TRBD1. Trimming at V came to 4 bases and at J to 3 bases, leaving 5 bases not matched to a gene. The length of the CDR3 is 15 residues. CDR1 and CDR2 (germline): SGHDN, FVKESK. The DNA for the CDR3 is TGTGCCAGCAGCCTAGGGGGCGTAGCTAATGAAAAACTGTTTTTT. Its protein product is CASSLGGVANEKLFF.